A selection of T cell receptor beta chains follows, all from one sample in a study of blood T cell repertoires in COVID-19. Profiled with immunoSEQ multiplex PCR; TCRdb holds only in-frame clones, not every one. This sample carries roughly 300,000 clones, less than 85% of them seen once, and the ten largest clones take about 2.7%. Sequencing was performed on PBMCs or T cells enriched from blood (not recorded which). These receptors came from a woman in her fifties or sixties who had recovered from COVID-19. Each CDR3 is given with its conserved first and last residue. Each record gives: J gene, V gene, CDR3 protein.

>TRBJ2-1|TRBV19
CASSLGSSYNEQFF
>TRBJ2-3|TRBV4-3
CASSQTAGGAHTQYF
>TRBJ2-2|TRBV15
CATSSYGGDGLNTGELFF
>TRBJ2-1|TRBV5-4
CASSPIPSGEQFF
>TRBJ1-2|TRBV19
CASTPPHSSYGYTF
>TRBJ1-1|TRBV4-2
CASSQTSYTPSRGGAFF
>TRBJ1-3|TRBV5-4
CASSQGPSSGNTIYF
>TRBJ1-5|TRBV19
CASSITGGNQPQHF
>TRBJ2-5|TRBV7-8
CASSLQLGLADLLVGETQYF
>TRBJ1-6|TRBV7-2
CASSFRADSPLHF
>TRBJ2-1|TRBV2
CASSEEGQGNNEQFF
>TRBJ1-2|TRBV7-2
CASSRWDSSGYTF
>TRBJ2-7|TRBV15
CATSRDGGRGYEQYF
>TRBJ1-2|TRBV19
CASRGGTAPTNGYTF
>TRBJ2-3|TRBV18
CASSPASTDTQYF
>TRBJ1-2|TRBV6-2/TRBV6-3
CASSYADAGRPARNF
>TRBJ1-5|TRBV19
CASSSTGGGNQPQHF
>TRBJ2-6|TRBV4-1
CASSQGTSGSGANVLTF
>TRBJ2-1|TRBV29-1
CSVGDRVNEQFF
>TRBJ2-2|TRBV21-1
CAGYPYVRGTGELFF
>TRBJ2-3|TRBV7-3
CASSAGTADTQYF
>TRBJ2-5|TRBV30
CAWTRTGYAETQYF
>TRBJ1-2|TRBV30
CAWTSARAGVGGYTF
>TRBJ1-1|TRBV9
CASSVVPDRGPEAFF
>TRBJ2-7|TRBV30
CAWSRGGLYEQYF
>TRBJ1-2|TRBV12-3/TRBV12-4
CASSLEGRHGYTF
>TRBJ2-1|TRBV19
CASRSGTSGILSSYNEQFF
>TRBJ1-5|TRBV29-1
CSVAGGADQPQQF
>TRBJ1-2|TRBV28
CASSFLRMHGYTF
>TRBJ1-2|TRBV27
CASSLSGGYGYTF
>TRBJ1-1|TRBV21-1
CATGSNRGRNTEAFF
>TRBJ2-5|TRBV7-9
CASSRQTGYQETQYF
>TRBJ2-3|TRBV10-3
CAISDYGQAADTQYF
>TRBJ1-4|TRBV6-5
CASRTGKGLIEKLFF
>TRBJ1-6|TRBV29-1
CSVEKRGFYNSPLHF
>TRBJ1-2|TRBV27
CASSLQGNYGYTF
>TRBJ1-1|TRBV28
CASSLWQGSTEAFF
>TRBJ1-2|TRBV27
CASSPQTWAGGGYTF
>TRBJ1-3|TRBV6-5
CASSSQGVFSGNTIYF
>TRBJ1-1|TRBV5-8
CASSFWGRRYTDTEAFF
>TRBJ2-7|TRBV7-2
CASSLAGLQAYEQYF
>TRBJ2-7|TRBV4-1
CASSQEGTSGRDEQYF
>TRBJ1-4|TRBV21-1
CASSKARRRYQRPANEKLFF
>TRBJ1-4|TRBV11-2
CASSHRSGPVGGEKLFF
>TRBJ1-1|TRBV4-2
CASSQVAPNTEAFF
>TRBJ1-3|TRBV9
CASSLSTGAVSGNTIYF
>TRBJ2-3|TRBV3-1/TRBV3-2
CASSLRGSNTQYF
>TRBJ1-6|TRBV2
CASSEFTGSYNSPLHF
>TRBJ2-2|TRBV10-1
CASSTGGYTGELFF
>TRBJ2-3|TRBV7-7
CASSRGGRTSTDTQYF
>TRBJ1-5|TRBV11-2
CASSSGRANSNQPQHF
>TRBJ2-3|TRBV23-1
CASSQSSGGLYF
>TRBJ2-2|TRBV29-1
CSVTRGTGELFF
>TRBJ2-5|TRBV6-1
CASSEARGRRETQYF
>TRBJ2-1|TRBV19
CASRGTSGRWSSYNEQFF